This is a list of T cell receptor beta chains from one sample in a study of cytomegalovirus exposure and HLA in healthy donors. TCRdb's table, derived via immunoSEQ multiplex PCR, lists solely in-frame clones and lacks some. The sample data list 150,000 or so clones. Sample: PBMCs. The receptor set was obtained from a woman aged 55-70 years in good health and CMV-seronegative. CDR3s include the opening cysteine and the closing phenylalanine or tryptophan. The order of the fields is J gene, V gene, D gene, CDR3 protein, CDR3 DNA. A D gene is named only where the DNA matches it firmly.

TRBJ2-5 TRBV13 TRBD1 CASSLGGQGVGETQYF TGTGCCAGCAGCTTAGGAGGACAGGGAGTCGGAGAGACCCAGTACTTC
TRBJ2-3 TRBV11-2 TRBD2 CASSEGLARTDTQYF TGTGCCAGCAGCGAGGGACTAGCCCGCACAGATACGCAGTATTTT
TRBJ1-3 TRBV4-1 NA CASSPHTGSSGNTIYF TGCGCCAGCAGCCCACACACAGGGTCCTCTGGAAACACCATATATTTT
TRBJ2-1 TRBV11-2 TRBD1 CASSLVGGIYNEQFF TGTGCCAGCAGCTTAGTAGGGGGCATTTACAATGAGCAGTTCTTC
TRBJ2-3 TRBV18 TRBD1 CASSPRQGTDTQYF TGTGCCAGCTCACCGCGACAGGGTACAGATACGCAGTATTTT
TRBJ1-1 TRBV29-1 NA CSETQGTGTEAFF TGCAGCGAAACACAGGGAACGGGCACTGAAGCTTTCTTT
TRBJ1-2 TRBV5-4 NA CASSLAEGTGYTF TGTGCCAGCAGCTTGGCCGAGGGTACTGGCTACACCTTC
TRBJ1-1 TRBV7-3 NA CASSTGRHAEAFF TGTGCCAGCTCAACCGGGAGACACGCTGAAGCTTTCTTT
TRBJ1-1 TRBV27 NA CASLSESRGPAEHQAFF TGTGCCAGCCTTAGTGAGTCCAGGGGCCCGGCAGAACATCAAGCTTTCTTT
TRBJ1-4 TRBV7-9 TRBD1 CATDWGQGEKLFF TGTGCCACCGACTGGGGACAGGGTGAAAAACTGTTTTTT
TRBJ2-7 TRBV10-2 NA CASSESRWLEQYF TGCGCCAGCAGTGAGTCGAGGTGGCTAGAGCAGTACTTC
TRBJ2-7 TRBV7-2 TRBD2 CASSLGTSGSYEQYF TGTGCCAGCAGCTTAGGGACTAGCGGTTCCTACGAGCAGTACTTC
TRBJ2-3 TRBV28 NA CASSSGSTQYF TGTGCCAGCAGTTCGGGGAGCACGCAGTATTTT
TRBJ2-3 TRBV5-1 TRBD2 CASSLASGAASSTDTQYF TGCGCCAGCAGCTTGGCTAGCGGGGCTGCTTCTAGCACAGATACGCAGTATTTT
TRBJ1-1 TRBV2 NA CASSQSRYTEAFF TGTGCCAGCAGTCAGAGCAGGTACACTGAAGCTTTCTTT
TRBJ1-2 TRBV7-9 NA CASSPGAGAYGYTF TGTGCCAGCAGCCCCGGGGCAGGGGCCTATGGCTACACCTTC
TRBJ2-1 TRBV19 TRBD2 CASMGTSGGPYNEQFF TGTGCCAGTATGGGGACTAGCGGGGGCCCATACAATGAGCAGTTCTTC
TRBJ1-1 TRBV5-1 TRBD1 CASSQGTGGTIGTEAFF TGCGCCAGCAGCCAAGGGACAGGGGGAACAATTGGCACTGAAGCTTTCTTT
TRBJ2-2 TRBV5-1 TRBD1 CASSWGQGVTGELFF TGCGCCAGCAGCTGGGGACAGGGTGTCACCGGGGAGCTGTTTTTT
TRBJ2-5 TRBV9 NA CASSVDQEVSGTQYF TGTGCCAGCAGCGTAGATCAAGAAGTCTCAGGGACCCAGTACTTC
TRBJ1-1 TRBV7-9 NA CASSPPYGKAEAFF TGTGCCAGCAGCCCCCCCTACGGGAAGGCTGAAGCTTTCTTT
TRBJ2-7 TRBV5-1 NA CASSLEEDTYEQYF TGCGCCAGCAGCTTGGAAGAGGACACCTACGAGCAGTACTTC
TRBJ2-7 TRBV7-9 NA CASSLVADSYEQYF TGTGCCAGCAGCTTAGTAGCGGACTCCTACGAGCAGTACTTC
TRBJ1-1 TRBV18 TRBD1 CASSLGQGRGTEAFF TGTGCCAGCTCACTCGGACAGGGGAGGGGCACTGAAGCTTTCTTT
TRBJ2-5 TRBV7-3 NA CASSATGKETQYF TGTGCCAGCAGCGCTACAGGGAAAGAGACCCAGTACTTC
TRBJ2-1 TRBV27 TRBD2 CASSGTSGRGYNEQFF TGTGCCAGCAGTGGGACTAGCGGGAGGGGGTACAATGAGCAGTTCTTC
TRBJ2-1 TRBV2 TRBD1 CASSFLTPGTGIYNEQFF TGTGCCAGCAGTTTTTTGACCCCCGGGACAGGGATCTACAATGAGCAGTTCTTC
TRBJ2-7 TRBV5-1 TRBD1 CASSLYAGGSYEQYF TGCGCCAGCAGCTTGTATGCAGGGGGCAGCTACGAGCAGTACTTC
TRBJ2-3 TRBV7-3 TRBD2 CASSLLAGTSGEPDTQYF TGTGCCAGCAGCTTACTCGCCGGGACTAGCGGAGAGCCAGATACGCAGTATTTT
TRBJ1-1 TRBV29-1 NA CSTRDGGIAEAFF TGCAGCACGAGGGACGGGGGGATCGCTGAAGCTTTCTTT
TRBJ1-1 TRBV7-3 NA CASSLRGGITEAFF TGTGCCAGCAGCTTAAGGGGAGGGATAACTGAAGCTTTCTTT
TRBJ2-2 TRBV19 TRBD2 CASRTSREGPGELFF TGTGCCAGTAGGACTAGCCGGGAGGGCCCCGGGGAGCTGTTTTTT
TRBJ2-1 TRBV15 NA CATSRGVALGLSSYNEQFF TGTGCCACCAGCAGAGGTGTAGCTCTAGGACTGAGCTCCTACAATGAGCAGTTCTTC
TRBJ1-5 TRBV6-5 TRBD1 CASKRGQGPNQPQHF TGTGCCAGCAAAAGAGGACAGGGACCTAATCAGCCCCAGCATTTT
TRBJ2-7 TRBV9 TRBD2 CASSDGTSVEQYF TGTGCCAGCAGCGACGGGACTAGCGTTGAGCAGTACTTC
TRBJ1-2 TRBV6-1 NA CASSESRGNYGYTF TGTGCCAGCAGTGAATCCCGGGGAAACTATGGCTACACCTTC
TRBJ2-3 TRBV6-5 TRBD2 CASRRTSGRTDTQYF TGTGCCAGCAGGCGGACTAGCGGGAGAACAGATACGCAGTATTTT
TRBJ2-1 TRBV11-3 TRBD1 CASSDRDRDYNEQFF TGTGCCAGCAGCGACCGGGACAGGGATTACAATGAGCAGTTCTTC
TRBJ1-5 TRBV28 NA CASSWEGLSNQPQHF TGTGCCAGCAGCTGGGAGGGGCTAAGCAATCAGCCCCAGCATTTT
TRBJ2-3 TRBV7-9 TRBD2 CASSLGGLAGSRDTQYF TGTGCCAGCAGCTTAGGGGGACTAGCGGGGTCCAGGGATACGCAGTATTTT
TRBJ2-7 TRBV7-2 TRBD1 CASRPTGGHYEQYF TGTGCCAGCAGGCCGACAGGGGGACACTACGAGCAGTACTTC
TRBJ1-4 TRBV7-7 NA CASSFSQGYEKLFF TGTGCCAGCAGCTTCTCCCAGGGCTATGAAAAACTGTTTTTT
TRBJ2-1 TRBV6-5 NA CASSYWVSSDEQFF TGTGCCAGCAGTTACTGGGTTAGCAGCGATGAGCAGTTCTTC
TRBJ1-2 TRBV6-5 NA CASSLGGLNYGYTF TGTGCCAGCAGCCTAGGGGGTCTCAACTATGGCTACACCTTC
TRBJ1-2 TRBV10-1 NA CASSEGRYPADGYTF TGCGCCAGCAGTGAGGGCCGCTACCCGGCGGATGGCTACACCTTC
TRBJ1-2 TRBV5-8 NA CASSFRGSRGDGGYTF TGTGCCAGCAGCTTCCGAGGCAGCAGGGGCGATGGGGGCTACACCTTC
TRBJ1-1 TRBV4-3 NA CASSRLTGWTEAFF TGCGCCAGCAGCCGCTTAACGGGGTGGACTGAAGCTTTCTTT
TRBJ2-2 TRBV5-1 TRBD1 CASSGGQNINTGELFF TGCGCCAGCAGCGGGGGACAGAACATCAACACCGGGGAGCTGTTTTTT
TRBJ1-4 TRBV10-3 TRBD1 CAISGQGTNEKLFF TGTGCCATCAGTGGACAGGGGACTAATGAAAAACTGTTTTTT
TRBJ1-5 TRBV5-1 NA CASSFGGDNQPQHF TGCGCCAGCAGCTTCGGCGGAGACAATCAGCCCCAGCATTTT
TRBJ2-7 TRBV11-2 TRBD2 CASSSPGTSGGLAYEQYF TGTGCCAGCAGCTCTCCCGGGACTAGCGGGGGGCTGGCCTACGAGCAGTACTTC
TRBJ2-7 TRBV7-2 NA CASSLYAQDWGQGEQYF TGTGCCAGCAGCTTATACGCCCAAGATTGGGGCCAAGGCGAGCAGTACTTC
TRBJ2-2 TRBV7-9 NA CASSLVWAGQNTGELFF TGTGCCAGCAGCTTAGTGTGGGCAGGGCAGAACACCGGGGAGCTGTTTTTT
TRBJ2-1 TRBV2 NA CASSEGLSYNEQFF TGTGCCAGCAGTGAGGGGCTCTCCTACAATGAGCAGTTCTTC